This TCR beta chain emerged from a study of control samples from healthy donors and cancer patients. Measured with immunoSEQ multiplex PCR; TCRdb has only the in-frame clones, and not every one. The table lists some 130,000 clones, around 90% of them singletons, with about 11% in the top ten. Input material: blood. The source is a man between 25 and 39 years old in good health.

DNA for the CDR3: TGTGCCAGCAGCTTAGGCCCAAGAGGCCTTAATGAAAAACTGTTTTTT. It is translated as CASSLGPRGLNEKLFF. The V gene is TRBV5-4, the J gene TRBJ1-4; D unresolved. V gave up 2 bases and J gave up 4 bases, with 15 bases separating them. This CDR3 is 16 amino acids long. Germline assignment: CDR1 SGHNT and CDR2 YYREEE (reference sequence).